The clone carrying this T cell receptor (beta chain) has ten or more counts. The target antigen is unknown. It was RNA transcripts that yielded the amplified TCR beta CDR3 regions. The HTBI set primed first-round TCR CDR3 RT-PCR. A single record per CDR3 protein comes from TCRdb applying MiXCR to the multiplex PCR reads. The table shows some 560,000 distinct CDR3 sequences, with around a sixth occurring only once. The source of the sample is a study of T cells in Graves' hyperthyroidism and ophthalmopathy. Whole-study findings and limits: Blood also held most thyroid clonotypes expanded beyond 0.001.

Based on clinical symptoms, serum thyroxine and TRAb, thyroid ultrasound and orbital computed tomography, diagnoses were reached. Source material for PBMCs was 10 ml fresh peripheral blood. Trimming cost V 8 bases and J 5 bases; bases outside gene matches: 6. The germline V gene encodes CDR1 MNHEY and CDR2 SMNVEV (reference sequence). The CDR3 has 12 residues. This chain links TRBV27 with TRBJ2-7; 7 bases are shared with TRBD1. The source material was blood. This TCR was sampled from a woman aged 25 to 39 with Graves' hyperthyroidism. CDR3: CASWDSLHEQYF. CDR3 coding DNA: TGTGCCAGCTGGGACAGCCTCCACGAGCAGTACTTC.